This entry lists 30 T cell receptor beta chains sequenced from one sample in a study of T cells in Graves' hyperthyroidism and ophthalmopathy. The investigators amplified TCR beta CDR3 regions from RNA transcripts. RT-PCR in the first round (using the HTBI primer set) targeted the TCR CDR3. TCRdb redid the calling of the multiplex PCR reads with MiXCR, one entry per CDR3 protein. The data hold approximately 600,000 distinct CDR3 sequences, with 15% to 20% observed a single time. Sequencing was performed on blood. Receptors originate from a woman aged 25-40 years with Graves' hyperthyroidism.

The chain combines TRBV10-3 with TRBJ2-5, with D unclear. Trimming pared 4 bases from V and 5 bases from J, leaving 5 bases between. The CDR3 length is 11 residues. Germline loops: CDR1 ENHRY, CDR2 SYGVKD. CDR3 coding DNA: TGTGCCATCAGTGTGGGGGAGACCCAGTACTTC. Translated, it gives CAISVGETQYF.

This clonotype was seen just once. The chain uses TRBV28 and TRBJ2-3, with 9 bases lining up with TRBD1. V shed 10 bases and J 0 bases; nucleotides not matched to a gene: 8. CDR1 MDHEN and CDR2 SYDVKM come from the germline V gene. The CDR3 loop spans 15 amino acids. This chain's CDR3 is CAIGSGTGSTDTQYF. CDR3 bases: TGTGCCATCGGGTCCGGGACAGGGAGCACAGATACGCAGTATTTT.

This chain connects TRBV28 to TRBJ2-7, with a weak D call TRBD2 (5 bases). The CDR3 loop spans 12 amino acids. With 7 bases removed from V and 9 bases from J, the gap between germline ends came to 16 bases. Per germline, CDR1 MDHEN and CDR2 SYDVKM. The CDR3 protein is CASTSEGRGQYF. CDR3 DNA sequence: TGTGCCAGCACCTCTGAGGGTCGCGGGCAGTACTTC. Supplemented by reference TRBV28 and TRBJ2-7, the full variable domain reads DVKVTQSSRYLVKRTGEKVFLECVQDMDHENMFWYRQDPGLGLRLIYFSYDVKMKEKGDIPEGYSVSREKKERFSLILESASTNQTSMYLCASTSEGRGQYFGPGTRLTVT.

This clonotype was recorded at least ten times. This rearrangement joins TRBV27 to TRBJ2-1; D perhaps matches TRBD2 (5 bases). CDR3 size: 12 residues. V lost 6 bases and J 9 bases, leaving 12 bases between the germline ends. Germline CDR1 and CDR2: MNHEY and SMNVEV (reference sequence). CDR3: CASSDARVEQFF. The DNA for the CDR3 is TGTGCCAGCAGCGATGCGAGGGTTGAGCAGTTCTTC.

This chain uses TRBV28 with TRBJ2-3, with D possibly being TRBD2 (7 bases). Looked up from germline, CDR1 is MDHEN and CDR2 is SYDVKM. V was pared by 8 bases and J by 4 bases, with 16 bases between. CDR3 length: 14 residues. The CDR3 reads CASFMGGRPDTQYF. The CDR3 coding sequence is TGTGCCAGCTTCATGGGGGGGCGCCCAGATACGCAGTATTTT.

This clonotype has a count of ten or more. The chain combines TRBV27 with TRBJ2-1, with a tentative D call TRBD1 (6 bases). The V end lost 4 bases, the J end lost 0 bases, and 16 bases lay between the germline ends. This CDR3 has 17 residues. Germline values: CDR1 MNHEY, CDR2 SMNVEV (reference sequence). CDR3 sequence (DNA): TGTGCCAGCAGTTCCCCAGGGGATGTAAGCTCCTACAATGAGCAGTTCTTC. Encoded protein: CASSSPGDVSSYNEQFF.

The rearrangement joins TRBV20-1 to TRBJ2-7; TRBD1 is a possible D gene (6 bases). This CDR3 comprises 14 residues. V lost 0 bases and J 1 base, leaving 10 bases between the germline ends. The germline V gene encodes CDR1 DFQATT and CDR2 SNEGSKA (reference sequence). CDR3 nucleotides: TGCAGTGCTAGAGACACCAGGGGATCCTACGAGCAGTACTTC. Its protein is CSARDTRGSYEQYF.

This clonotype was detected only a few times. The chain couples TRBV10-3 to TRBJ1-5, with D unresolved. This CDR3 is built from 12 residues. Germline lookup yields CDR1 ENHRY and CDR2 SYGVKD. V lost 2 bases and J 5 bases, leaving 4 bases between the germline ends. The CDR3 reads CAISEPHQPQHF. In DNA form, the CDR3 reads TGTGCCATCAGTGAGCCCCATCAGCCCCAGCATTTT.

This clonotype was found many times. This chain uses TRBV27 with TRBJ1-1; D is unresolved. From germline, CDR1 is MNHEY and CDR2 SMNVEV (reference sequence). Trimming pared 4 bases from V and 0 bases from J, leaving 12 bases between. This CDR3 is 15 amino acids long. CDR3 residues: CASSSSGYMNTEAFF. DNA of the CDR3: TGTGCCAGCAGTTCGAGCGGATACATGAACACTGAAGCTTTCTTT.

This chain uses TRBV5-1 with TRBJ2-3, with no clear D. Trimming removed 0 bases at V and 0 bases at J, with 8 bases between. Germline lookup yields CDR1 SGHRS and CDR2 YFSETQ. The CDR3 extends over 15 amino acids. The CDR3 sequence: CASSLEAPSTDTQYF. CDR3 DNA: TGCGCCAGCAGCTTGGAGGCACCTAGCACAGATACGCAGTATTTT.

The sample holds many counts of this clonotype. V usage is TRBV5-1 and J usage is TRBJ2-7, with 9 positions matching TRBD1. CDR3 size: 14 residues. Germline CDR1 reads SGHRS; CDR2 reads YFSETQ. Germline trimming cut 3 bases from V and 3 bases from J; bases unmatched to any gene: 4. CDR3 residues: CASSSGQGSYEQYF. The DNA for the CDR3 is TGCGCCAGCAGCTCCGGACAGGGGAGCTACGAGCAGTACTTC.

This chain connects TRBV19 to TRBJ2-1; D remains unclear. Germline lookup yields CDR1 LNHDA and CDR2 SQIVND (reference sequence). Trimming pared 10 bases from V and 7 bases from J, leaving 20 bases between. The CDR3 has 14 amino acids. CDR3: CATPSKTATNEQFF. CDR3 coding DNA: TGTGCCACCCCCTCAAAAACCGCGACGAATGAGCAGTTCTTC.

In its sample, this clonotype was seen many times. The chain links TRBV12-3 or TRBV12-4 to TRBJ1-5; D remains unclear. This CDR3 is 13 amino acids long. Trimming removed 6 bases from V and 7 bases from J, with 13 bases in between. DNA for the CDR3: TGTGCCAGCAGCTCGACTTGGGCACAGCCCCAGCATTTT. Translation gives CASSSTWAQPQHF.

The chain joins TRBV13 to TRBJ2-2, with 7 bases identical to TRBD2. The CDR3 loop spans 16 amino acids. Germline values: CDR1 PRHDT, CDR2 FYEKMQ (reference sequence). Trimming at V came to 2 bases and at J to 0 bases, leaving 3 bases not matched to a gene. This CDR3 reads CASSLLAAPNTGELFF. The CDR3 coding sequence is TGTGCCAGCAGCTTACTAGCGGCCCCGAACACCGGGGAGCTGTTTTTT.

V is TRBV7-9 and J is TRBJ2-2; TRBD2 matches 9 bases. CDR3 length equals 17 residues. CDR1 SEHNR and CDR2 FQNEAQ come from the germline V gene (reference sequence). Unmatched junction bases numbered 9, after V lost 5 bases and J lost 2 bases. CDR3 sequence: CASSHTRLAANTGELFF. The CDR3 bases are TGTGCCAGCAGCCATACGAGACTAGCGGCTAACACCGGGGAGCTGTTTTTT.

Ten or more counts support this clonotype. The chain recombines TRBV7-9 with TRBJ1-2; the match to TRBD1 covers 9 bases. The CDR3 is 16 residues long. After removal of 5 bases from V and 4 bases from J, the junction contained 11 bases not matched to a gene. Germline V gene lookup returns CDR1 SEHNR and CDR2 FQNEAQ (reference sequence). The chain's CDR3 is CASSPLQGQGGYGYTF. DNA for the CDR3: TGTGCCAGCAGCCCCCTCCAGGGACAGGGAGGCTATGGCTACACCTTC.

This clonotype was found many times. The rearrangement joins TRBV12-3 or TRBV12-4 to TRBJ2-7; D unclear. Trimming shortened V by 6 bases and J by 0 bases, and 15 bases separated the two germline ends. This CDR3 has 15 amino acids. CDR3 sequence (DNA): TGTGCCAGCAGAGGAGTCAAAGGTGGCTCCTACGAGCAGTACTTC. As protein: CASRGVKGGSYEQYF.

The chain links TRBV20-1 to TRBJ2-5, with 11 bases lining up with TRBD2. In germline, CDR1 is DFQATT, CDR2 SNEGSKA (reference sequence). The CDR3 length is 15 residues. With V trimmed by 3 bases and J by 4 bases, 7 bases remained unmatched. This CDR3 is CSASGILAGGETQYF. CDR3 bases: TGCAGTGCTAGCGGGATCCTAGCGGGGGGAGAGACCCAGTACTTC.

This clonotype occurred many times. In DNA, the CDR3 is TGCAGTGCTATGGGACTAGCGCCCAACAATGAGCAGTTCTTC. This encodes CSAMGLAPNNEQFF. The rearrangement links TRBV20-1 to TRBJ2-1; 10 bases align to TRBD2. V shed 4 bases and J 5 bases; nucleotides not matched to a gene: 5. There are 14 residues in the CDR3. CDR1 is DFQATT, CDR2 SNEGSKA, per germline (reference sequence).

This clonotype was picked up many times. The J gene is TRBJ2-1, the V gene TRBV10-3; TRBD2 agrees at 13 bases. Per the germline V gene, CDR1 is ENHRY and CDR2 is SYGVKD. V was clipped by 5 bases and J by 8 bases; unmatched bases: 6. The CDR3 sequence is 15 residues long. CDR3 bases: TGTGCCATCAGTCGACTAGCGGGAGGTAAAGATGAGCAGTTCTTC. Amino acids: CAISRLAGGKDEQFF.

The sample holds a few counts of this clonotype. The final CDR3 position lacks the conserved phenylalanine or tryptophan, pointing to a likely read error. The CDR3 nucleotides are TGCAGTGCTAGAGATGACAGAAACATTCAGTACGTC. It is translated as CSARDDRNIQYV. V and J are TRBV20-1 and TRBJ2-4, with D possibly matching TRBD1 (5 bases). The CDR3 has 12 amino acids. Germline V gives CDR1 DFQATT, CDR2 SNEGSKA (reference sequence). Trimming pared 0 bases from V and 6 bases from J, leaving 6 bases between.

This clonotype came up many times. This rearrangement joins TRBV30 to TRBJ1-1; 8 nucleotides align to TRBD1. CDR1 is GTSNPN and CDR2 is SVGIG in the germline V gene (reference sequence). Unmatched junction bases numbered 8, after V lost 2 bases and J lost 3 bases. This CDR3 comprises 15 residues. CDR3 DNA sequence: TGTGCCTGGAGTAGACGGGGACAGGACGACACTGAAGCTTTCTTT. It specifies CAWSRRGQDDTEAFF.

This clonotype showed up many times. V is TRBV28 and J is TRBJ2-6; TRBD2 aligns across 8 bases. The germline CDR1 and CDR2 sequences are MDHEN and SYDVKM. J lost 0 bases, V lost 4 bases, and 8 bases had no gene match. The CDR3 is 18 amino acids. CDR3 residues: CASSSGGRYTSGANVLTF. The CDR3 DNA is TGTGCCAGCAGTTCGGGCGGGAGGTATACCTCTGGGGCCAACGTCCTGACTTTC.

At least ten counts were recorded for this clonotype. The chain carries TRBV12-3 or TRBV12-4 and TRBJ2-1, with TRBD2 matching 11 bases. Trimming at V came to 7 bases and at J to 9 bases, leaving 14 bases not matched to a gene. The CDR3 runs to 16 residues. The CDR3 reads CASISSGRPYFTEQFF. The CDR3 DNA sequence: TGTGCCAGCATCTCTAGCGGGAGGCCGTATTTCACTGAGCAGTTCTTC.

This clonotype was detected ten times or more. The chain recombines TRBV28 with TRBJ1-2; D possibly corresponds to TRBD1 (6 bases). This CDR3 is built from 13 residues. Deletions cut 8 bases from V and 5 bases from J, with 15 bases between. CDR1 and CDR2 (germline): MDHEN, SYDVKM. The CDR3 here is CASGTNNYYGYTF. CDR3 in DNA: TGTGCCAGCGGGACAAACAACTATTATGGCTACACCTTC.

This clonotype has at least ten counts. The rearrangement links TRBV28 to TRBJ2-3; D is unclear. V was pared by 3 bases and J by 3 bases, with 16 bases between. In germline, CDR1 is MDHEN, CDR2 SYDVKM. This CDR3 region has 16 residues. In DNA, the CDR3 is TGTGCCAGCAGTTTGATAGCAGACTCTAGGACAGATACGCAGTATTTT. As protein: CASSLIADSRTDTQYF.

This clonotype was seen many times. This sequence joins TRBV28 and TRBJ2-7, with D perhaps matching TRBD1 (6 bases). Germline V gene lookup returns CDR1 MDHEN and CDR2 SYDVKM. There are 15 residues in the CDR3. V was clipped by 5 bases and J by 3 bases, with 17 bases between them. CDR3 in DNA: TGTGCCAGCAGTGCCCTCAACAGGGCTTACTACGAGCAGTACTTC. As protein: CASSALNRAYYEQYF.

The rearrangement joins TRBV6-2 or TRBV6-3 to TRBJ1-2; 10 bases match TRBD1. CDR3 length: 16 residues. Germline assignment: CDR1 MNHEY and CDR2 SVGEGT. Germline trimming cut 0 bases from V and 2 bases from J; bases unmatched to any gene: 3. The CDR3 sequence is CASSYSGQGKNYGYTF. CDR3 DNA sequence: TGTGCCAGCAGTTACTCGGGACAGGGGAAGAACTATGGCTACACCTTC.

This clonotype was seen at least ten times. The rearrangement links TRBV2 to TRBJ1-2, with 7 bases fitting TRBD1. V dropped 4 bases and J dropped 3; count of bases not matched to a gene: 2. CDR3 length equals 13 residues. Germline V gene lookup returns CDR1 SNHLY and CDR2 FYNNEI. The CDR3 is CASSAGQHYGYTF. The CDR3 DNA sequence: TGTGCCAGCAGTGCGGGACAGCACTATGGCTACACCTTC.

This clonotype occurred many times. The V gene is TRBV27, the J gene TRBJ1-5; 7 nucleotides line up with TRBD1. Losses at the gene ends were 4 bases for V and 0 bases for J; bases not matched to a gene: 9. Germline CDR1 MNHEY, CDR2 SMNVEV (reference sequence). This CDR3 is built from 17 residues. The DNA for the CDR3 is TGTGCCAGCAGTTCGTCCCGGGACAGACATAGCAATCAGCCCCAGCATTTT. Amino acids: CASSSSRDRHSNQPQHF.